This T cell receptor beta chain was sequenced for a study of molecular identifiers for immune sequencing clone quantification. General study points: In CMV-specific effectors, clones above 20 copies held over 99% of molecules; naive, under 1%.

Germline values: CDR1 KGHDR, CDR2 SFDVKD. The V and J ends lost 4 bases and 2 bases respectively, with 9 bases between them. The CDR3 extends over 14 amino acids. For bulk TCR libraries, previously described methods and listed TCR primers were used. TCRdb passed the PCR reads through MiXCR, listing each CDR3 protein once. Found here are around 470,000 distinct CDR3 sequences, approximately 25% of them singletons; the top ten hold roughly 0.77%. This clonotype was picked up many times. The antigen is undetermined. Sequenced sample: naive CD8+ T cells from blood, with Jurkat cell RNA spiked in. Regarding subset: FACS-sorted CD8+CD4-CCR7+CD45RA+ naive T cells. The TCR originated in a human donor in good health. Some libraries in this study had Jurkat cell RNA spiked in. The rearrangement joins TRBV24-1 to TRBJ2-3; D not certain. The CDR3 DNA reads as TGTGCCACCAGTGAAGGTGCTCTCACAGATACGCAGTATTTT. The encoded protein is CATSEGALTDTQYF.